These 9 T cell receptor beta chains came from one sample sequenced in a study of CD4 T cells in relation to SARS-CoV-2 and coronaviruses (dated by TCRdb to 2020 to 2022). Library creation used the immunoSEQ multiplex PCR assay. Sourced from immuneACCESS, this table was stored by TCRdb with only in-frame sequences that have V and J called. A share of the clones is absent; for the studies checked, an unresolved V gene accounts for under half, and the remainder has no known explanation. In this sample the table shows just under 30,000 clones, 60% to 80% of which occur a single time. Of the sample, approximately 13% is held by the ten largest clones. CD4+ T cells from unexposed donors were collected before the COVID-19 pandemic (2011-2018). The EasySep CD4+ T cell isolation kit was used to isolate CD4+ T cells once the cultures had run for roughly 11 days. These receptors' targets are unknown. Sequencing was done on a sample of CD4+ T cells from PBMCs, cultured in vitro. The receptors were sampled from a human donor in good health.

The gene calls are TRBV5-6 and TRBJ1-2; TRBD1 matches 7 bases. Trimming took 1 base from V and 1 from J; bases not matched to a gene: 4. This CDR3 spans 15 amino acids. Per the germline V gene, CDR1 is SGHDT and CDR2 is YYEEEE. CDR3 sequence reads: CASSLSHRGNYGYTF. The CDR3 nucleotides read TGTGCCAGCAGCTTGTCACACAGGGGTAACTATGGCTACACCTTC. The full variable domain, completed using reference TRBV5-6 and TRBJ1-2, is DAGVTQSPTHLIKTRGQQVTLRCSPKSGHDTVSWYQQALGQGPQFIFQYYEEEERQRGNFPDRFSGHQFPNYSSELNVNALLLGDSALYLCASSLSHRGNYGYTFGSGTRLTVV.

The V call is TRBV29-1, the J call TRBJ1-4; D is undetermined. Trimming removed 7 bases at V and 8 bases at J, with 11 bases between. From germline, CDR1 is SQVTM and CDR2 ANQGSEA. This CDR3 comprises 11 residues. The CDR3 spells CSAPDGEKLFF. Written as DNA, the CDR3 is TGCAGCGCTCCGGACGGAGAAAAACTGTTTTTT.

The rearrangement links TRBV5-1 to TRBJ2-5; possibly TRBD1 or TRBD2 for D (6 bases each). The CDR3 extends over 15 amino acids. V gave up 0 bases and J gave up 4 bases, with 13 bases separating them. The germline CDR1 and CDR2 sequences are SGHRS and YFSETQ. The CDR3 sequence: CASSLASGAGETQYF. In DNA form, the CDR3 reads TGCGCCAGCAGCTTGGCGTCGGGGGCCGGAGAGACCCAGTACTTC.

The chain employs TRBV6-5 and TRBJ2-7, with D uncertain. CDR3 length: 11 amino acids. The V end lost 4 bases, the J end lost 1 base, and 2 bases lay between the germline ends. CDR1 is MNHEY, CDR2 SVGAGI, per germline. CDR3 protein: CASSFSYEQYF. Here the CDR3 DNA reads TGTGCCAGCAGTTTTTCCTACGAGCAGTACTTC.

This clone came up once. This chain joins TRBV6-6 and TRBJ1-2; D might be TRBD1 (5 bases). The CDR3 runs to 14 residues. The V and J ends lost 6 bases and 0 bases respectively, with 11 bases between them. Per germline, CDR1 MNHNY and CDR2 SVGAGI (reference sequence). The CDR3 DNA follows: TGTGCCAGCAGCCCCGACAGACCTAACTATGGCTACACCTTC. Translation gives CASSPDRPNYGYTF.

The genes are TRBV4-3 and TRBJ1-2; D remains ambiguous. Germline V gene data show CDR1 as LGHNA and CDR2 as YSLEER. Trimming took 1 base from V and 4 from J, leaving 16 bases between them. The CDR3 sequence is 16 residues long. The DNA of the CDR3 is TGCGCCAGCAGCCAAGTACCACCGGGGTCGGTCTATGGCTACACCTTC. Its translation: CASSQVPPGSVYGYTF.

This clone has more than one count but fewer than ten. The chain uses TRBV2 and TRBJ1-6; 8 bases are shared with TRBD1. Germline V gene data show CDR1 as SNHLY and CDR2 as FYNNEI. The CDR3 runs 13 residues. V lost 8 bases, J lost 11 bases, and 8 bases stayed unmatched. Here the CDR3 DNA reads TGTGCCAGCCGTCGGACAGGGTTAACACCCCTCCACTTT. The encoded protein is CASRRTGLTPLHF.

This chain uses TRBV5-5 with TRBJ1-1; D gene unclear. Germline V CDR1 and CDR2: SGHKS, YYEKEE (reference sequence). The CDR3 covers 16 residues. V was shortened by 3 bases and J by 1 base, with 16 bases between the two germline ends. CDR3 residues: CASSSGRFLQNTEAFF. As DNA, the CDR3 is TGTGCCAGCAGCTCAGGACGGTTTCTACAGAACACTGAAGCTTTCTTT.

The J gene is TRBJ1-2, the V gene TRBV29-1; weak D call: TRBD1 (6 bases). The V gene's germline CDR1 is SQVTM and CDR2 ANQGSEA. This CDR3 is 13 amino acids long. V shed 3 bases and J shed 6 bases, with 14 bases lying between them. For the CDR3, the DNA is TGCAGCGTTGACCTAGGGGGGTCGGATGGCTACACCTTC. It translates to CSVDLGGSDGYTF.